One TCR beta chain is described in this entry. The antigen remains undetermined. The sequence runs out 3 residues before the end of the CDR3; the remainder is reconstructed from the germline J gene. TCRdb keeps only in-frame clones here, not all; method: immunoSEQ multiplex PCR. The sample table sets out about 40,000 clones. This CDR3 spans 13 amino acids. With 2 bases removed from V and 1 base from J, the gap between germline ends came to 7 bases. Looked up from germline, CDR1 is DFQATT and CDR2 is SNEGSKA (reference sequence). This record comes from a study of T cells in women clearing cervical HPV infection. Study summary: No precancer developed; the control's incident HPV16 infection cleared within 12 months. Findings and limits, study-wide: Repertoire richness, not evenness, was significantly elevated in CIN3+ cases versus controls. Richness differences could reflect unmeasured T-cell content per sample.

The chain joins TRBV20-1 to TRBJ2-3; possibly TRBD2 for D (6 bases). The TCR sequence derives from a woman aged 18-70 years with a cervical HPV16 infection that either progressed to CIN3+ or cleared (not recorded which). Sequencing was carried out using blood buffy coat. This CDR3 is CSARTGGTDTQYF. Incomplete CDR3 DNA: TGCAGTGCTAGAACGGGGGGCACAGATACG.